This entry describes one T cell receptor (beta chain). Its specificity is unknown. This specimen comes from a study of cytomegalovirus exposure and HLA in healthy donors. General observations from the study: Among the sequence variants, a highly shared cluster was likely an artifact of sequencing.

13 Jbeta primers and 60 Vbeta primers were used for the PCR. The protocol was immunoSEQ multiplex PCR, while the TCRdb copy is restricted to in-frame clones and leaves out a portion. Of 60,000 or so clones in the sample, around 75% were seen once. Sequenced: PBMCs. The source of this sequence is a woman in her thirties or forties in good health and CMV-seropositive.

This CDR3 reads CASSSEDRGYNEQFF. The CDR3 coding sequence is TGTGCCAGCAGTTCGGAGGACAGGGGCTACAATGAGCAGTTCTTC. The J gene is TRBJ2-1, the V gene TRBV27; 9 bases fit TRBD1. The CDR3 runs 15 residues. Germline trimming cut 4 bases from V and 3 bases from J; bases unmatched to any gene: 4. From germline, CDR1 is MNHEY and CDR2 SMNVEV (reference sequence).